This T cell receptor beta chain came from a study of T cells in Graves' hyperthyroidism and ophthalmopathy. The wider study: Specimen type is peripheral blood, collected at initial diagnosis prior to any treatment.

Germline V gene data show CDR1 as MNHNS and CDR2 as SASEGT. CDR3 length: 14 amino acids. V lost 7 bases, J lost 1 base, and 10 bases lay in between. Authors of the study amplified TCR beta CDR3 regions from RNA transcripts. Initially, a first-round RT-PCR of the TCR CDR3 employed the HTBI primer set. TCRdb ran MiXCR on the multiplex PCR reads and lists one entry per CDR3 protein. The repertoire holds more than 450,000 distinct CDR3 sequences, 14% seen once, with approximately 15% in the top ten. The PBMCs had their origin in less than 13 ml of fresh peripheral blood. The rearrangement joins TRBV6-1 to TRBJ1-4; D might be TRBD1 (5 bases). This clonotype was sampled from a woman aged 40 to 55 with Graves' hyperthyroidism. The sequencing input was blood. CDR3 residues: CASILDRTNEKLFF. The CDR3 DNA sequence: TGTGCCAGCATCCTAGACAGAACTAATGAAAAACTGTTTTTT.